The 11 T cell receptor beta chains presented below share a single source sample, sequenced in a study of CD8 T cells in Susac syndrome. A quantity of roughly 0.5 to 1 ug RNA underwent reverse transcription using random hexamers. Each CDR3 protein is one row after TCRdb ran MiXCR on the immunoSEQ multiplex PCR reads. In the table there are about 130,000 distinct CDR3 sequences, under 95% of which are singletons. The specimen was CD8+ T cells from PBMCs. These receptors were collected from a human donor with multiple sclerosis.

V is TRBV5-6 and J is TRBJ1-1; 9 bases align to TRBD1. The ends lost 0 bases at V and 5 bases at J; junction bases unmatched: 8. The CDR3 sequence is 16 residues long. Germline assignment: CDR1 SGHDT and CDR2 YYEEEE. CDR3 amino acids: CASSLAQGAWGTEAFF. CDR3 nucleotides: TGTGCCAGCAGCTTGGCACAGGGGGCCTGGGGGACTGAAGCTTTCTTT. Full variable domain (rest looked up from reference TRBV5-6 and TRBJ1-1): DAGVTQSPTHLIKTRGQQVTLRCSPKSGHDTVSWYQQALGQGPQFIFQYYEEEERQRGNFPDRFSGHQFPNYSSELNVNALLLGDSALYLCASSLAQGAWGTEAFFGQGTRLTVV.

The chain combines TRBV15 with TRBJ2-1, with D unresolved. Trimming pared 8 bases from V and 5 bases from J, leaving 16 bases between. The CDR3 is 14 amino acids. The V gene's germline CDR1 is LNHNV and CDR2 YYDKDF (reference sequence). CDR3 residues: CATAQRGLHNEQFF. The CDR3 DNA follows: TGTGCCACCGCCCAAAGAGGCCTTCACAATGAGCAGTTCTTC.

The count of this clonotype is one. The J gene is TRBJ1-3, the V gene TRBV7-9; no reliable D call. Per the germline V gene, CDR1 is SEHNR and CDR2 is FQNEAQ (reference sequence). The V end lost 4 bases, the J end lost 2 bases, and 15 bases lay between the germline ends. The CDR3 spans 16 residues. The CDR3 reads CASSYSGAGTGNTIYF. In nucleotides, the CDR3 is TGTGCCAGCAGCTACAGCGGCGCGGGTACTGGAAACACCATATATTTT.

This sequence joins TRBV3-1 and TRBJ2-7, with D possibly being TRBD1 (6 bases). Deletions cut 4 bases from V and 5 bases from J, with 9 bases between. Germline V lookup: CDR1 LGHDT, CDR2 YNNKEL (reference sequence). CDR3 size: 12 residues. The CDR3 coding sequence is TGTGCCAGCAGCCCAGGGGACGACGAGCAGTACTTC. Translation gives CASSPGDDEQYF.

V gene TRBV2 combines with J gene TRBJ2-3; 7 bases map to TRBD1. Germline values: CDR1 SNHLY, CDR2 FYNNEI. There are 14 residues in the CDR3. The J segment lost 1 base and the V segment lost 4 bases, leaving 2 bases of the junction unmatched. The CDR3 region has the DNA TGTGCCAGCAGTGCCGGACAGGGCACAGATACGCAGTATTTT. This gives the protein CASSAGQGTDTQYF.

J is TRBJ2-3 and V is TRBV7-8, with a weak D call TRBD2 (6 bases). CDR1 and CDR2 from the germline V gene are SGHVS and FQNEAQ. V dropped 5 bases and J dropped 6 bases, with 18 bases sitting between them. The CDR3 length is 15 residues. The CDR3 region has the DNA TGTGCCAGCAGCCCCCGCGGGATAGCAACTGATACGCAGTATTTT. Translated, it gives CASSPRGIATDTQYF.

The chain is built from TRBV30 and TRBJ2-1; maybe TRBD1 (5 bases). The CDR3 is 14 residues long. Looked up from germline, CDR1 is GTSNPN and CDR2 is SVGIG (reference sequence). With 4 bases removed from V and 8 bases from J, the gap between germline ends came to 18 bases. CDR3 nucleotide sequence: TGTGCCTGGAACACGGATAGGGGATGGGATGAGCAGTTCTTC. It encodes CAWNTDRGWDEQFF.

This sequence joins TRBV6-6 and TRBJ1-1, with unresolved D. Per the germline V gene, CDR1 is MNHNY and CDR2 is SVGAGI (reference sequence). This CDR3 has 14 amino acids. Trimming stripped 7 bases from V and 0 bases from J, with 12 bases between. CDR3 nucleotide sequence: TGTGCCAGCATCGACCCCGGCTTGAACACTGAAGCTTTCTTT. The encoded protein is CASIDPGLNTEAFF.

The rearrangement links TRBV15 to TRBJ2-1; 10 bases are shared with TRBD2. Germline V gene data show CDR1 as LNHNV and CDR2 as YYDKDF (reference sequence). V shed 0 bases, J shed 8 bases, and the junction held 10 bases outside the gene matches. The CDR3 sequence is 17 residues long. CDR3 residues: CATSRDRDLAGEDEQFF. In nucleotides, the CDR3 is TGTGCCACCAGCAGAGATCGGGACCTAGCGGGAGAGGATGAGCAGTTCTTC.

The J gene is TRBJ1-5, the V gene TRBV7-9; D is unresolved. Germline CDR1 is SEHNR and CDR2 is FQNEAQ (reference sequence). This CDR3 has 14 amino acids. Trimming removed 1 base from V and 1 base from J, with 5 bases in between. This CDR3 is CASSLGQSNQPQHF. The DNA for the CDR3 is TGTGCCAGCAGCTTAGGACAAAGCAATCAGCCCCAGCATTTT.

This chain links TRBV28 with TRBJ2-5, with a weak D call TRBD2 (5 bases). The CDR3 is 13 amino acids. Between the trimmed V and J ends, which lost 6 bases and 1 base, there was a span of 9 bases. Germline lookup yields CDR1 MDHEN and CDR2 SYDVKM. CDR3 loop: CASRGLGQETQYF. The CDR3 bases are TGTGCCAGCAGAGGACTGGGCCAAGAGACCCAGTACTTC.